This record concerns one TCR beta chain sequence. Its antigen is still unknown. Counted from cysteine to phenylalanine, this CDR3 has 14 amino acids. Kept here is only the CDR3 DNA, which spans 42 bases and is read in frame from base 1. The germline V gene yields SNHLY for CDR1 and FYNNEI for CDR2. V is cut back by 4 bases and J by 3 bases, with 4 bases in the junction unmatched. This sample stems from a study of cytomegalovirus exposure and HLA in healthy donors (dated by TCRdb to 2016 to 2017). Background for the entire study: An earlier analysis of about 560 of the donors reported approximately 300 Gb of sequence data and 117 million unique TCR beta sequences obtained from approximately 180 million T cells. Roughly 290 gigabases of sequencing data and 70 million to 100 million unique TCR sequences made up an early release that covered several hundred HLA-typed donors. Of the roughly 400 genotyped donors, 81% fell in the genetic ancestry cluster associated with self-reported Caucasian donors. The study was designed to test whether signatures of past pathogen exposure could be identified by cataloging public T cell receptors. The T cell repertoires of some 670 subjects were profiled by immunosequencing and related to cytomegalovirus serostatus. Along with the approximately 650-subject first cohort, a separate validation cohort of over a hundred different subjects was used. High-throughput TCR immunosequencing, statistical association of individual TCRs with disease status, and machine learning were combined to predict cytomegalovirus infection status. To study patterns of TCR occurrence, a later analysis re-analyzed previously published TCR beta repertoires from around 670 donors and added high-resolution HLA genotyping. Rather than using new phenotypic data, the later analysis identified candidate immune exposures from TCR beta sequences and from how often those sequences occurred across donors. To decide whether each TCR beta V gene segment behaved as functional or pseudogenic, an earlier analysis of approximately 620 of the donors relied on high-throughput TCR beta sequencing. Donor age, sex, ethnicity and CMV serostatus were compiled alongside the repertoire data. In a later genetic analysis, genome-wide SNP genotypes for about three fifths of the roughly 670 donors were used, and that subset was treated as a discovery cohort. Every discovery cohort repertoire had been produced on one sequencing platform. HLA typing included class I and class II loci at four-digit resolution. The number of typed donors differed by locus: about 620-640 for A, B, C, DRB1 and DQB1; roughly 510 for DQA1; around 580 for DPA1; and around 470 for DPB1. Roughly five DR-DQ haplotypes were handled as single units for association and clustering because linkage in the cohort was strong. Among several hundred genotyped donors of the cohort, an average of roughly 230,000 unique TCR beta nucleotide sequences was sequenced per donor, of which about 20% were non-productive.

The cohort comprised hundreds of healthy bone marrow donors. Cohort members were all nominally healthy when sampled, although unrecorded immune exposures were likely present. The donor tested CMV seropositive, placing the donor among the 250 to 300 seropositive members of the cohort. A peripheral blood sample was provided by each donor, and peripheral blood mononuclear cells were used for TCR beta sequencing. Genomic DNA extraction from the blood cell samples was performed with the Qiagen DNeasy Blood Extraction Kit. Results the study describes overall, beyond this receptor: Across donors, most TCR sequences were observed very rarely, whereas some public TCRs were present in many individuals. According to a later genetic analysis, donors in an Asian-associated ancestry cluster had fewer N-insertions in productive TCRs than the approximately 670-donor mean. The 87-base-pair reads could not distinguish some IMGT-functional V segments, including TRBV6-2 and TRBV6-3, so those segments were excluded. In a later analysis, HLA-associated TCR beta chains showed more clonal expansion and lower generation probabilities than non-associated chains that were equally common. A further reported finding was that TCR beta sequences accurately predicted the HLA-A and HLA-B alleles for most subjects in the first cohort. Immune exposure information for the cohort was limited to CMV serostatus. Because counts were too low, seventeen rarely observed V segments, including chromosome 9 orphons, were excluded from the earlier analysis of 587 of the donors. Because HLA typing was unavailable for some donors at each locus, only the typed subset was used in association tests. The presence/absence analyses assumed that sequencing depth was roughly uniform across donors, and that assumption may not be true. A later analysis reported that several top co-occurrence clusters appeared linked to parvovirus B19, influenza, CMV and Epstein-Barr virus. A few of the identified cytomegalovirus-associated TCR beta chains were confirmed in vitro to be specific for cytomegalovirus antigens. A cluster of highly shared sequence variants was judged likely to represent a technical artifact of the sequencing pipeline. Correlated functional status among segregating V segments might be attributable to linkage disequilibrium, but an unknown experimental factor could not be ruled out. In a later analysis, most CMV-associated TCR beta chains were found to appear HLA-restricted, with HLA associations seemingly driven largely by CMV exposure. A later analysis found that TCR association rates varied across HLA loci, with DRB1 alleles showing the most associated TCRs and HLA-C alleles the fewest. In a later genetic analysis, a missense DCLRE1C variant was associated with V-gene and J-gene trimming of TCR beta chains, and the association was replicated in an independent cohort. The authors suggested that the approach could potentially be extended to other disease states and immunological phenotypes. Specific HLA alleles were associated with over 15,000 TCR beta sequences at a false discovery rate of 0.05 in a later analysis. Strong co-occurrence of HLA alleles, especially DR and DQ, made assigning TCR associations to individual alleles difficult. The classifier was reported to diagnose cytomegalovirus status with high specificity and sensitivity in both the original cohort and the validation cohort. The study gave a list of about 160 TCR beta chains associated with cytomegalovirus. In this cohort, only TCR beta chains were sequenced, and detectable features were limited by the absence of alpha or paired-chain data. In an earlier analysis of some 500 of the donors, most TCR beta V segments appeared in productive rearrangements about 90% or about 30% of the time, broadly matching IMGT annotations.

Receptor amplification or capture employed the immunoSEQ multiplex PCR assay. For the multiplex PCR, a mixture combining 60 forward primers for TCR Vbeta segments and 13 reverse primers for TCR Jbeta segments was used. Amplification of the CDR3 region of rearranged TCR beta genes was performed with a multiplex PCR assay on genomic DNA. On the Illumina HiSeq System, the amplified TCR beta libraries were sequenced as 87-base-pair reads. The original pipeline was this. In a later analysis, some 80 million unique TCR beta chains were counted across the 500 to 850 repertoires, and roughly 10 million of these chains were shared by at least two donors. Raw reads were error-corrected and collapsed into unique sequences by a nearest-neighbor algorithm in which closely related sequences were merged to remove PCR and sequencing errors. V, D and J gene segments were assigned by aligning CDR3 sequences to IMGT reference sequences. For a sequence to be retained, a match of at least six nucleotides to both a V gene segment and a J gene segment was required. Rearrangements were classified as productive when the CDR3 lacked stop codons and remained in frame with V and J, and all other rearrangements were classified as non-productive. CDR3 was defined according to IMGT convention as the region running from the second conserved V-encoded cysteine to the conserved J-encoded phenylalanine. The earlier analysis of more than 450 of the donors excluded sequences that lacked an unambiguous match to a single V gene segment. In an earlier analysis of approximately 590 of the donors, a V segment was called functional when productive rearrangements were above 56.7%, and segregating when the standard deviation between donors exceeded 5%. To diagnose cytomegalovirus status from the catalog of TCR beta chain sequences, a statistical classification framework was built. V and J gene assignment, in a later analysis, came from comparing TCR nucleotide sequences with IMGT/GENE-DB human TR gene sequences. In a later analysis, CDR3 sequences and most-parsimonious VDJ recombination scenarios were assigned using the TCRdist pipeline. A later analysis defined each TCR beta chain by its CDR3 amino acid sequence plus V-gene family, and excluded reads lacking a unique V-gene family. In a later analysis, some 600 highly shared, low-generation-probability nucleotide sequences were removed to address suspected cross-contamination and a sequencing artifact. In a later analysis, a clonal expansion index for each public chain was calculated from normalized within-repertoire ranks of inferred template counts. In a later analysis, generation probabilities were computed using a VDJ recombination model fitted to out-of-frame rearrangements, and the results were checked against IGoR. In a later analysis, hypergeometric tests were used to score TCR-TCR, TCR-HLA and TCR-CMV co-occurrence, with a repertoire-size bias correction applied to TCR pairs. In a later analysis, false discovery rates were estimated by permuting HLA or CMV assignments 20 times. A later analysis grouped co-occurring TCRs with DBSCAN, adding TCRdist sequence similarity when clustering within HLA-allele-positive subsets. Repertoires with fewer than 30,000 or more than 120,000 public chains were left out of co-occurrence clustering, as were four to six repertoires with anomalous nucleotide sharing. TCRdb provides this immuneACCESS table in a form limited to in-frame rearrangements. Some clones are lacking; in checked studies, under half of them reflect an unresolved V gene, and why the rest are absent is not known. V and J calls and clone size follow that table, whereas D and trimming were derived from the DNA. The sample's records list over 100,000 clones. 1.5% to 2% of the sample belongs to the ten largest clones.

Sequences were obtained from PBMCs. This TCR was sampled from a middle-aged woman in good health and CMV-seropositive. The rearranged segments are TRBV2 and TRBJ1-1, with 8 bases in between that match TRBD1. CDR3 protein: CASSVTGGDTEAFF. The base sequence is TGTGCCAGCAGTGTTACAGGGGGGGACACTGAAGCTTTCTTT.